This T cell receptor beta chain was captured by sequencing in a study of T cells expressing NK-cell markers. As for the study in general: All TCR beta repertoires analysed originated from sorted CD3+CD56+NKG2C+, CD3+CD56+NKG2C- and CD3+CD56-NKG2C+ T cells.

The germline CDR1 and CDR2 sequences are SQVTM and ANQGSEA. This CDR3 is built from 13 residues. As concerns this clonotype: Its cognate antigen is unknown.

Beta-chain TCR cDNA was generated via 5'RACE template switching with UMIs. TCRdb re-called the 5' RACE reads and catalogs CDR3 proteins one per entry, DNA excluded. This table holds about 260,000 distinct CDR3 sequences. The study's findings and limits: Dominant NKG2C+ clonotypes made up 1.0-7.0% of CD8+ T cells in over five donors.

The source is a woman between 18 and 70 years old in good health. The sample taken for sequencing was blood T cells: a sorted CD56 or NKG2C T cell subset, CD4+ or CD8+ T cells, or bulk PBMC T cells (not recorded which). The chain employs TRBV29-1 and TRBJ2-5; TCRdb returns TRBD2, unconfirmable since there is no DNA. CDR3 loop: CSVDGLLSETQYF.